The 22 T cell receptor beta chains below come from one sample, sequenced in a study of cytomegalovirus exposure and HLA in healthy donors. It was with 60 Vbeta and 13 Jbeta primers that the PCR ran. Clones were read by immunoSEQ multiplex PCR, and TCRdb kept only the in-frame ones, dropping some. The data show some 110,000 clones, with roughly 70% seen just once and around a tenth held by the top ten. Specimen: PBMCs. Source of these receptors: a woman aged 45-60 years in good health and CMV-seropositive.

CDR3 region: CASSQREAYEQYF. In DNA form, the CDR3 reads TGTGCCAGCAGCCAGCGGGAGGCGTACGAGCAGTACTTC. The V call is TRBV4-2, the J call TRBJ2-7; the match to TRBD2 covers 8 bases. Germline V gene data show CDR1 as LGHNA and CDR2 as YNFKEQ. The CDR3 length is 13 residues. The V gene end was trimmed by 3 bases and the J gene end by 4 bases; junction bases not matched to a gene: 2.

The V call is TRBV7-2, the J call TRBJ2-7; 8 bases map to TRBD1. This CDR3 spans 16 amino acids. V dropped 4 bases and J dropped 0; count of bases not matched to a gene: 8. Germline CDR1 is SGHTA and CDR2 is FQGNSA. This CDR3 is CASSSQGVKSSYEQYF. The CDR3 nucleotides read TGTGCCAGCAGCTCACAGGGGGTCAAGAGCTCCTACGAGCAGTACTTC.

This clone was observed a handful of times. This chain connects TRBV7-9 to TRBJ1-2; D is unclear. This CDR3 is 13 amino acids long. In germline, CDR1 is SEHNR, CDR2 FQNEAQ (reference sequence). The V and J ends lost 5 bases and 3 bases respectively, with 10 bases between them. In nucleotides, the CDR3 is TGTGCCAGCAGCCCCATTGGCTACTATGGCTACACCTTC. Its translation: CASSPIGYYGYTF.

Note on this clone: The junction shows a germline mismatch at one end, possibly a read error. The chain is built from TRBV4-2 and TRBJ1-4; 7 positions agree with TRBD1. The CDR3 spans 15 residues. Germline lookup yields CDR1 LGHNA and CDR2 YNFKEQ. CDR3 coding DNA: TGTGCCGGCAGCCAAGATCCACAGGGGTTGGAAAAACTGTTTTTT. This gives the protein CAGSQDPQGLEKLFF.

J is TRBJ1-2 and V is TRBV27; D is perhaps TRBD1 (5 bases). V was cut by 3 bases and J by 2 bases, with 10 bases left in between. Germline lookup yields CDR1 MNHEY and CDR2 SMNVEV (reference sequence). The CDR3 sequence is 14 residues long. CDR3: CASSFSPGNYGYTF. CDR3 in DNA: TGTGCCAGCAGTTTCTCCCCAGGGAACTATGGCTACACCTTC.

This clone was seen once. The CDR3 is CASSLSTGHNYGYTF. The CDR3 DNA reads TGTGCCAGCAGCTTGTCGACAGGGCATAACTATGGCTACACCTTC. V and J are TRBV7-2 and TRBJ1-2, with 7 bases fitting TRBD1. Losses at the gene ends were 3 bases for V and 1 base for J; bases not matched to a gene: 5. Germline V gives CDR1 SGHTA, CDR2 FQGNSA. The CDR3 spans 15 residues.

This clone was detected only a few times. J is TRBJ2-5 and V is TRBV4-3, with D maybe TRBD2 (6 bases). The V gene lost 2 bases and the J gene lost 5 bases, with 12 bases spanning the gap. There are 14 residues in the CDR3. The germline gives CDR1 LGHNA, CDR2 YSLEER. This chain's CDR3 is CASSQRSSEETQYF. The CDR3 DNA follows: TGCGCCAGCAGCCAACGTTCTAGCGAGGAGACCCAGTACTTC.

With regard to this clone: One end of the junction is discordant with germline, which a read error may explain. The V and J genes are TRBV11-2 and TRBJ2-3, with D unclear. The CDR3 covers 14 residues. Germline V lookup: CDR1 SGHAT, CDR2 FQNNGV. CDR3 amino acids: CASSLVWIADTQYF. The CDR3 DNA reads TGTGCCAGCAGCCTAGTGTGGATAGCAGATACACAGTATTTT.

This clone has just a few counts. The chain has TRBV19 and TRBJ2-2; D perhaps matches TRBD1 (5 bases). Trimming took off 7 bases at V and 4 bases at J, with 16 bases between the two ends. CDR1 is LNHDA, CDR2 SQIVND, per germline (reference sequence). The CDR3 has 15 amino acids. The CDR3 spells CASTPPGSATGELFF. CDR3 DNA: TGTGCCAGTACCCCCCCAGGGTCGGCCACCGGGGAGCTGTTTTTT.

The chain recombines TRBV18 with TRBJ2-7; a weak D match, TRBD2 (5 bases). This CDR3 has 15 residues. Per the germline V gene, CDR1 is KGHSH and CDR2 is LQKENI. The germline V and J ends were trimmed by 0 bases and 2 bases, with 11 bases remaining between them. The CDR3 is CASSPPSDTPYEQYF. The CDR3 DNA sequence: TGTGCCAGCTCACCACCTAGCGACACCCCCTACGAGCAGTACTTC. Full variable domain (remainder filled in from reference TRBV18 and TRBJ2-7): NAGVMQNPRHLVRRRGQEARLRCSPMKGHSHVYWYRQLPEEGLKFMVYLQKENIIDESGMPKERFSAEFPKEGPSILRIQQVVRGDSAAYFCASSPPSDTPYEQYFGPGTRLTVT.

This clone was observed a handful of times. The chain couples TRBV5-4 to TRBJ1-3; 10 nucleotides match TRBD1. The germline V gene has CDR1 SGHNT and CDR2 YYREEE (reference sequence). J lost 4 bases, V lost 2 bases, and 6 bases had no gene match. CDR3 length: 16 residues. The CDR3 coding sequence is TGTGCCAGCAGCTTAGGACAGGGGGTACTCGGAAACACCATATATTTT. As protein: CASSLGQGVLGNTIYF.

In its sample, this clone was seen a few times. In DNA, the CDR3 is TGTGCCAGCAGTCTAAGTGGGAGGCTTATTGGAAACACCATATATTTT. It translates to CASSLSGRLIGNTIYF. This chain uses TRBV28 with TRBJ1-3, with D unresolved. CDR3 length: 16 residues. Germline V gene lookup returns CDR1 MDHEN and CDR2 SYDVKM. V was pared by 5 bases and J by 3 bases, with 17 bases between.

CDR3 region: CSVEDIGQGGQYF. In nucleotides, the CDR3 is TGCAGCGTTGAAGATATCGGACAGGGAGGGCAGTACTTC. V and J are TRBV29-1 and TRBJ2-7, with 8 bases that match TRBD1. The CDR3 is 13 residues long. CDR1 and CDR2 (germline): SQVTM, ANQGSEA. V was pared by 0 bases and J by 9 bases, with 7 bases of the junction left unmatched.

This clone was counted only a few times. The chain carries TRBV5-6 and TRBJ1-1; D may be TRBD1 (6 bases). Trimming removed 5 bases from V and 1 base from J, with 9 bases in between. The CDR3 is made up of 13 amino acids. Germline V gene lookup returns CDR1 SGHDT and CDR2 YYEEEE. CDR3 in DNA: TGTGCCAGCAGATTACAGGGGAACACTGAAGCTTTCTTT. It specifies CASRLQGNTEAFF.

J is TRBJ1-1 and V is TRBV27, with D hard to call. V was cut by 1 base and J by 0 bases, with 6 bases left in between. CDR3 length: 14 residues. CDR1 and CDR2 from the germline V gene are MNHEY and SMNVEV (reference sequence). In nucleotides, the CDR3 is TGTGCCAGCAGTTTATTGGCCTTGAACACTGAAGCTTTCTTT. As protein: CASSLLALNTEAFF.

This clone was counted a single time. In DNA form, the CDR3 reads TGTGCCAGCAGTTTAAGGGACTTTTACAATGAGCAGTTCTTC. Translating gives CASSLRDFYNEQFF. The chain uses TRBV5-4 and TRBJ2-1, with TRBD2 as a possible D gene (6 bases). Trimming shortened V by 5 bases and J by 4 bases, and 13 bases separated the two germline ends. The CDR3 extends over 14 amino acids. Looked up from germline, CDR1 is SGHNT and CDR2 is YYREEE (reference sequence).

This sequence joins TRBV19 and TRBJ1-5; 7 bases are a match to TRBD1. Germline V gene sequence: CDR1 LNHDA, CDR2 SQIVND (reference sequence). Germline trimming cut 3 bases from V and 0 bases from J; bases unmatched to any gene: 5. CDR3 length: 16 amino acids. This CDR3 reads CASSIEGAYSNQPQHF. The CDR3 DNA sequence: TGTGCCAGTAGTATCGAGGGGGCCTATAGCAATCAGCCCCAGCATTTT. Variable domain in full (rest from reference TRBV19 and TRBJ1-5): DGGITQSPKYLFRKEGQNVTLSCEQNLNHDAMYWYRQDPGQGLRLIYYSQIVNDFQKGDIAEGYSVSREKKESFPLTVTSAQKNPTAFYLCASSIEGAYSNQPQHFGDGTRLSIL.

The J gene is TRBJ2-7, the V gene TRBV6-1, with 8 bases matching TRBD1. J was trimmed by 1 base and V by 3 bases; bases with no gene match: 5. The CDR3 sequence is 15 residues long. The V gene's germline CDR1 is MNHNS and CDR2 SASEGT. In DNA form, the CDR3 reads TGTGCCAGCAGTGATAGGACAGGGAAATCCTACGAGCAGTACTTC. Amino acids: CASSDRTGKSYEQYF.

The chain couples TRBV2 to TRBJ1-5; possibly TRBD1 for D (6 bases). Germline V gene sequence: CDR1 SNHLY, CDR2 FYNNEI. CDR3 length: 14 amino acids. V was trimmed by 5 bases and J by 0 bases, leaving 8 bases between them. CDR3 DNA sequence: TGTGCCAGCAGTTGGGGGCGTAGCAATCAGCCCCAGCATTTT. It is translated as CASSWGRSNQPQHF.

The V and J genes are TRBV5-1 and TRBJ2-5; 14 bases map to TRBD2. The CDR3 spans 18 residues. Trimming at V came to 0 bases and at J to 5 bases, leaving 9 bases not matched to a gene. Germline loops: CDR1 SGHRS, CDR2 YFSETQ. In DNA, the CDR3 is TGCGCCAGCAGCTTGGGGTGGGGGACTAGCGGGAGAACCGAGACCCAGTACTTC. Translated, it gives CASSLGWGTSGRTETQYF.

The genes are TRBV19 and TRBJ1-1; 9 nucleotides match TRBD1. The V gene's germline CDR1 is LNHDA and CDR2 SQIVND (reference sequence). CDR3 length equals 15 residues. V was pared by 5 bases and J by 1 base, with 5 bases of the junction left unmatched. In DNA form, the CDR3 reads TGTGCCAGTAGTCCAGAGGACAGGGGGAACACTGAAGCTTTCTTT. This translates into CASSPEDRGNTEAFF.

This chain uses TRBV21-1 with TRBJ1-2; the table's D call TRBD1 went unverified against the DNA. TRBV21-1 constitutes a pseudogene. The CDR3 extends over 13 amino acids. The CDR3 sequence is CASSPPAGAGYTF. The DNA of the CDR3 is TGTGCCAGCAGCCCTCCGGCAGGGGCGGGCTACACCTTC.